The subject of this entry is one TCR beta chain. The sample is drawn from a study of OX40 agonist ivuxolimab in advanced cancers. Study-level background: The treatment was a fully human IgG2 OX40 agonist, ivuxolimab.

Deletions cut 5 bases from V and 2 bases from J, with 12 bases between. Germline loops: CDR1 LGHNA, CDR2 YNFKEQ. CDR3 size: 14 residues. Some clones are missing from TCRdb's copy, which holds only in-frame ones; the method was immunoSEQ multiplex PCR. Found here are about 74,000 clones, approximately 90% of them singletons; the top ten hold around 6.1%. The specimen was CD4+ or CD8+ T cells sorted from blood, collected in a trial of the OX40 agonist ivuxolimab. The chain recombines TRBV4-2 with TRBJ1-1, with a tentative D call TRBD1 (5 bases). The TCR comes from an adult with an advanced solid tumor such as melanoma, head and neck, liver or kidney cancer. This chain's CDR3 is CASSWGRINTEAFF. The CDR3 DNA follows: TGTGCCAGCAGCTGGGGCCGAATAAACACTGAAGCTTTCTTT.